This T cell receptor (beta chain) was sequenced for a study of T-cell reconstitution after alpha-beta-depleted transplantation in children. General study points: For some patients, TCRbeta diversity was high at day 60 because of recipient T cells and thymic progenitors that survived.

Researchers prepared the TCRbeta library using unique molecular identifiers, the study reports. TCRdb ran MiXCR on the PCR reads and lists one entry per CDR3 protein. This sample has 200,000 to 250,000 distinct CDR3 sequences, with 11% found just once. Germline CDR1 is SGHTA and CDR2 is FQGNSA. CDR3 size: 13 residues. On this clonotype itself: Its specificity is not known. One end of the junction varies from germline; a read error may be responsible.

The sequencing here drew on PBMCs, taken before TCRalphabeta/CD19-depleted stem cell transplant. The source is a child less than two years old with acute myeloid leukemia, due to receive a stem cell transplant. The chain uses TRBV7-2 and TRBJ1-2, with a possible D match to TRBD1 (6 bases). The CDR3 DNA is TGTGCCAGCAGCCCTAACAGGGACTATGGCGACGCCTTC. This gives the protein CASSPNRDYGDAF.